This T cell receptor (beta chain) was sequenced during a study of blood T cell repertoires in COVID-19. For the study at large: There were acute and convalescent COVID-19 samples, and they came from the United States, Italy and Spain. T cells, B-cell-depleted T cells, or PBMCs supplied cDNA or gDNA.

Original processing methods: Amplification of reference gene primers was used by the study to estimate nucleated cell counts. Sequencing used immunoSEQ multiplex PCR; TCRdb keeps in-frame clones, though not all of them. V and J calls and clone size are given by that table; D and trimming were obtained from the DNA. The data show some 370,000 clones, with around 90% seen just once and approximately 1.2% held by the top ten. Germline CDR1 reads SGHTA; CDR2 reads FQGNSA. Between the trimmed V and J ends, which lost 6 bases and 7 bases, there was a span of 18 bases. The CDR3 is 14 residues long. This rearrangement joins TRBV7-2 to TRBJ1-2, with a tentative D call TRBD1 (5 bases). The receptor comes from a man aged 35-49 years with acute or convalescent COVID-19. The specimen sequenced was peripheral blood. CDR3: CASSERRGEVGYTF. The CDR3 DNA reads TGTGCCAGCAGTGAACGGCGGGGGGAGGTTGGCTACACCTTC.